This TCR beta chain was recorded in a study of blood T cell repertoires in COVID-19. Study-wide background: Specimens from acute and convalescent COVID-19 originated in the United States, Italy and Spain. Sources were T cells, B-cell-depleted T cells, or PBMCs; the material itself was cDNA or gDNA.

This clone has just a few counts. It was during active infection that Seattle patients were enrolled and then longitudinally followed. Source study methods: Estimated nucleated cell counts came from reference gene primer amplification. TCRdb keeps only in-frame clones here, not all; method: immunoSEQ multiplex PCR. V, J and clone size are taken as reported in that table, and D and trimming were inferred from the DNA itself. Of fewer than 65,000 clones in the sample, roughly 83% were seen once. This CDR3 has 14 residues. CDR1 and CDR2 from the germline V gene are WNHNN and SYGVQD (reference sequence). The V segment lost 7 bases and the J segment 4 bases; nucleotides outside the gene matches: 9.

The chain has TRBV10-1 and TRBJ1-1, with 7 bases aligning to TRBD1. The specimen was peripheral blood. This TCR derives from a man aged 25-45 years with COVID-19, enrolled during active disease. The DNA of the CDR3 is TGCGCCAGCAAGACCGACAGGGAAGGCACTGAAGCTTTCTTT. Protein sequence: CASKTDREGTEAFF.